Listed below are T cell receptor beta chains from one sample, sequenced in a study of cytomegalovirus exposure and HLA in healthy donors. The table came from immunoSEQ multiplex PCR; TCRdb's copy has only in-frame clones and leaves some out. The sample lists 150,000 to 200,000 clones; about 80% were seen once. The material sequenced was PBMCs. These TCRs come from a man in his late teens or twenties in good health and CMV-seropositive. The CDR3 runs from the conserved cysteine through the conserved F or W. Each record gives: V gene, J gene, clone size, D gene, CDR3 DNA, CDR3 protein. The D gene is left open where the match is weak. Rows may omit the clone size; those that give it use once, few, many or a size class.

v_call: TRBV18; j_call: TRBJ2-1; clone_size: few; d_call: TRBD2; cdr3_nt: TGTGCCAGCTCACCCCTAGCGGGGGACAATGAGCAGTTCTTC; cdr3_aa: CASSPLAGDNEQFF
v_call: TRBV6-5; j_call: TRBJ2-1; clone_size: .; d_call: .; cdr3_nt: TGTGCCAGCAGTTACTCTTCAGGGGCTGAGCAGTTCTTC; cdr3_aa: CASSYSSGAEQFF
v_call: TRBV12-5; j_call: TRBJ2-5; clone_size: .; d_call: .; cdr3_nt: TGTGCTAGTGGTCCGCGAGAGACCCAGTACTTC; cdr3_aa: CASGPRETQYF
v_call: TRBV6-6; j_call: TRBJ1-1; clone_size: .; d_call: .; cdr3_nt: TGTGCCAGCAGTTACAATCTGGGACATAAGAACACTGAAGCTTTCTTT; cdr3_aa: CASSYNLGHKNTEAFF
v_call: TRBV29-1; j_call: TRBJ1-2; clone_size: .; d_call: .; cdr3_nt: TGCAGCGTCCCGAGCAGCGGGGGTCTTCTGAACTATGGCTACACCTTC; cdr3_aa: CSVPSSGGLLNYGYTF
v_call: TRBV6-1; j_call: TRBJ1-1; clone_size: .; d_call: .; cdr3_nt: TGTGCCAGCAGTGATCACGGGGTTGAAGCTTTCTTT; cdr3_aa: CASSDHGVEAFF
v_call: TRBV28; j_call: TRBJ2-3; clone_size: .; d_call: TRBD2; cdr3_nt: TGTGCCAGCAGATTGCTAGCGGGAGGGATGAGGGCAGATACGCAGTATTTT; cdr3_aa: CASRLLAGGMRADTQYF
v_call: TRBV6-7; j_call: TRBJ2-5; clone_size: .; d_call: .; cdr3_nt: TGTGCCAGCAGTCGGAGGGCCGGGCTGAATAGGGGGACCCAGTACTTC; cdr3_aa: CASSRRAGLNRGTQYF
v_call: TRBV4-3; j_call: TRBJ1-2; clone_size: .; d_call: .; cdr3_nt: TGCGCCAGCAGCCAGACAGGAGTAAAAGGGAGCTACACCTTC; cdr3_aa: CASSQTGVKGSYTF
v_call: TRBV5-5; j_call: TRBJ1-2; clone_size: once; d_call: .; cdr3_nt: TGTGCCAGCAGCCCCGACCCCGGGGGGGCATATGGCTACACCTTC; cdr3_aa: CASSPDPGGAYGYTF
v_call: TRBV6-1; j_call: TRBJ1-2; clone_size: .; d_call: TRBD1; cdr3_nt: TGTGCCAGCAGTGAAGGCGTTTGGGACAGGGCTTTGTATGGCTACACCTTC; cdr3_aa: CASSEGVWDRALYGYTF
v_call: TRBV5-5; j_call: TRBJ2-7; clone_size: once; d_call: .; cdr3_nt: TGTGCCAGCAGCTTGGGATCCGGTTCCTACGAGCAGTACTTC; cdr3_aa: CASSLGSGSYEQYF
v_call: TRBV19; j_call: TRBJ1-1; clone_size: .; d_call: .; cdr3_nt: TGTGCCTCTGCCCTGACAGGTAACACTGAAGCTTTCTTT; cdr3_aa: CASALTGNTEAFF
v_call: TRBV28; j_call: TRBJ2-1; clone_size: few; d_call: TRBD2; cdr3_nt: TGTGCCAGCAGTTTACCGGGACTAGATTACAATGAGCAGTTCTTC; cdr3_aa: CASSLPGLDYNEQFF
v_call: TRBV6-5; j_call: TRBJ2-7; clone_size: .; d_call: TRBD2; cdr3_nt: TGTGCCAGCAGTCGGGGGGATCCGAGCTCTTACGAGCAGTACTTC; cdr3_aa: CASSRGDPSSYEQYF
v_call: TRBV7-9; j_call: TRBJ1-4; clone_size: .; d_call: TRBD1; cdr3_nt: TGTGCCAGCAGACGGACAGACACAGGGGGGAATGAAAAACTGTTTTTT; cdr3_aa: CASRRTDTGGNEKLFF
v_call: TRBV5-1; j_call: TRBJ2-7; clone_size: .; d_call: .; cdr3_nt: TGCGCCAGCAGCTTGATGGAGGGCGCCTACGAGCAGTACTTC; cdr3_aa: CASSLMEGAYEQYF
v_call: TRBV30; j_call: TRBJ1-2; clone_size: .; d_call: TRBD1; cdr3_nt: TGTGCCTGCGACAGGGCTAGCTATGGCTACACCTTC; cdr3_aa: CACDRASYGYTF
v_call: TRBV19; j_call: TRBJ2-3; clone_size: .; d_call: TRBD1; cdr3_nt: TGTGCCAGTAGGGGGCACAGGGGGTCAGATACGCAGTATTTT; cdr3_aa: CASRGHRGSDTQYF
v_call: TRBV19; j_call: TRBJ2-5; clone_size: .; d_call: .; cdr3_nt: TGTGCCAGTAGTTCCACAGGGGCGGGACAAGAGACCCAGTACTTC; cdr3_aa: CASSSTGAGQETQYF
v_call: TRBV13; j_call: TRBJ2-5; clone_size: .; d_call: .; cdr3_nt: TGTGCCAGCAGCTTAGGACAGGGAAGGCAAGAGACCCAGTACTTC; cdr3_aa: CASSLGQGRQETQYF
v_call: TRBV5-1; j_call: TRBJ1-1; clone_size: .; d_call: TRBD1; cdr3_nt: TGCGCCAGCAGCTTGGGCTTGGGACAGCAAGTCGGGGACAGAGTGTACAGCACTGAAGCTTTCTTT; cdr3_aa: CASSLGLGQQVGDRVYSTEAFF
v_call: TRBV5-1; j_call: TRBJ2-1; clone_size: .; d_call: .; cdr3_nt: TGCGCCAGCAGCCACAGGGACCTATTGTGGGACAATGAGCAGTTCTTC; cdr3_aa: CASSHRDLLWDNEQFF